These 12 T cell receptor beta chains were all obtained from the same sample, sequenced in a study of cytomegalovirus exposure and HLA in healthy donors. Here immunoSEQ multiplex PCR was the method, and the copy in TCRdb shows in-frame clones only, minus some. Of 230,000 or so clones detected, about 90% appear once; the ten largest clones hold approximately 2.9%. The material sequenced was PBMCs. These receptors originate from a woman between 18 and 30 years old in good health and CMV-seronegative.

The CDR3: CASSELYWSGAGGPNEQFF. The DNA of the CDR3 is TGTGCCAGCAGTGAATTGTACTGGTCGGGAGCGGGAGGGCCTAATGAGCAGTTCTTC. The V call is TRBV6-1, the J call TRBJ2-1; TRBD2 aligns across 10 bases. This CDR3 contains 19 residues. Per germline, CDR1 MNHNS and CDR2 SASEGT. With V trimmed by 2 bases and J by 7 bases, 17 bases remained unmatched.

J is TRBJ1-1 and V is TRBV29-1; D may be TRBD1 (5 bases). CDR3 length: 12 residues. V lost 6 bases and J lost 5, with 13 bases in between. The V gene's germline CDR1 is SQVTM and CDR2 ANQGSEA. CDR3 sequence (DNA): TGCAGCGTGTGGTCTAGGGGAACTGAAGCTTTCTTT. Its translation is CSVWSRGTEAFF.

The DNA for the CDR3 is TGCGCCAGCAGCTTGGCCCCACAGAGCAACTATGGCTACACCTTC. It yields the protein CASSLAPQSNYGYTF. V is TRBV5-1 and J is TRBJ1-2; D is ambiguous. The V end was cut by 0 bases, the J end by 2 bases, with 11 bases between. The CDR3 loop spans 15 amino acids. CDR1 and CDR2 (germline): SGHRS, YFSETQ. Full variable domain (missing parts from reference TRBV5-1 and TRBJ1-2): KAGVTQTPRYLIKTRGQQVTLSCSPISGHRSVSWYQQTPGQGLQFLFEYFSETQRNKGNFPGRFSGRQFSNSRSEMNVSTLELGDSALYLCASSLAPQSNYGYTFGSGTRLTVV.

Here the CDR3 reads CASAGTGQGLNEQFF. Here the CDR3 DNA reads TGTGCCAGCGCCGGGACGGGACAGGGGTTGAATGAGCAGTTCTTC. The chain employs TRBV27 and TRBJ2-1; 10 positions agree with TRBD1. Germline V gene data show CDR1 as MNHEY and CDR2 as SMNVEV (reference sequence). V lost 8 bases, J lost 7 bases, and 11 bases stayed unmatched. The CDR3 runs to 15 residues.

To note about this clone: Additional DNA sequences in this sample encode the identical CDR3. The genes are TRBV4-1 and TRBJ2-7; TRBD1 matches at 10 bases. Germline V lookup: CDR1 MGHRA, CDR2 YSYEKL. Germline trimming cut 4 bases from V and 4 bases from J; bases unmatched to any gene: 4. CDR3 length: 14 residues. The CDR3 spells CASSLRDRGYEQYF. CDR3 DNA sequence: TGCGCCAGCAGCCTCCGGGACAGGGGTTACGAGCAGTACTTC.

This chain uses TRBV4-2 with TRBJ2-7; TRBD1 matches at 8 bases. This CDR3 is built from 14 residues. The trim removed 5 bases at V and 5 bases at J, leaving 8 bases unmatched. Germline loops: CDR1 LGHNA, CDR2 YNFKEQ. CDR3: CASSDPDRVHEQYF. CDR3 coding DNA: TGTGCCAGCAGCGATCCGGACAGGGTCCACGAGCAGTACTTC.

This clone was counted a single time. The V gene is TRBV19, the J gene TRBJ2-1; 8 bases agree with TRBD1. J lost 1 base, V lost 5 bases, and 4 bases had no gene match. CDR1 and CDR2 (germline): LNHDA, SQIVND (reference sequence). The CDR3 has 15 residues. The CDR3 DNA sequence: TGTGCCAGTAGTCCCGGACAGGGTTCCTACAATGAGCAGTTCTTC. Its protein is CASSPGQGSYNEQFF.

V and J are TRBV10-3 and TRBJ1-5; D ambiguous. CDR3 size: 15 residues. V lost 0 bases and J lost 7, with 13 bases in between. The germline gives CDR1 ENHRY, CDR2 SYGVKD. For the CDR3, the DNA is TGTGCCATCAGTGAGTCGAGAGGGAGGATGCAGCCCCAGCATTTT. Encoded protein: CAISESRGRMQPQHF.

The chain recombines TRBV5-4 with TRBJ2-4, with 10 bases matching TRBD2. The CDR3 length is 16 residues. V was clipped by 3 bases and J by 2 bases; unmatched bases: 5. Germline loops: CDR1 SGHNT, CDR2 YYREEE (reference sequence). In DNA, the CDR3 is TGTGCCAGCAGCTCGCTAGCGGGAGAATCCAAAAACATTCAGTACTTC. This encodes CASSSLAGESKNIQYF.

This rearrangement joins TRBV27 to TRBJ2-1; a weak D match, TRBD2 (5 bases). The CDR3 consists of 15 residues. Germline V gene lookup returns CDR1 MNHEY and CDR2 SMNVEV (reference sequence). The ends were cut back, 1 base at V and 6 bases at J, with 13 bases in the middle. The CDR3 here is CASSLYGLRVNEQFF. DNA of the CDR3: TGTGCCAGCAGTTTATATGGTTTGAGGGTCAATGAGCAGTTCTTC.

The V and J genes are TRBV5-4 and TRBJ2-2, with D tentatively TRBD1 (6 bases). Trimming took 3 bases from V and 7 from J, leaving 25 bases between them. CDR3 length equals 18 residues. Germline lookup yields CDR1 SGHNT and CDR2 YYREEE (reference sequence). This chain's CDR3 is CASSSPTTRHPRGGELFF. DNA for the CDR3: TGTGCCAGCAGCTCACCCACCACCCGGCATCCCAGGGGCGGGGAGCTGTTTTTT.

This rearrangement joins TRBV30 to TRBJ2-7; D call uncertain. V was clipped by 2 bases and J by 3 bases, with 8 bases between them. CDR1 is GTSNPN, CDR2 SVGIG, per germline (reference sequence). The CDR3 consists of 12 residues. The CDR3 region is CAWSPGGYEQYF. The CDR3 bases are TGTGCCTGGAGTCCTGGCGGCTACGAGCAGTACTTC.